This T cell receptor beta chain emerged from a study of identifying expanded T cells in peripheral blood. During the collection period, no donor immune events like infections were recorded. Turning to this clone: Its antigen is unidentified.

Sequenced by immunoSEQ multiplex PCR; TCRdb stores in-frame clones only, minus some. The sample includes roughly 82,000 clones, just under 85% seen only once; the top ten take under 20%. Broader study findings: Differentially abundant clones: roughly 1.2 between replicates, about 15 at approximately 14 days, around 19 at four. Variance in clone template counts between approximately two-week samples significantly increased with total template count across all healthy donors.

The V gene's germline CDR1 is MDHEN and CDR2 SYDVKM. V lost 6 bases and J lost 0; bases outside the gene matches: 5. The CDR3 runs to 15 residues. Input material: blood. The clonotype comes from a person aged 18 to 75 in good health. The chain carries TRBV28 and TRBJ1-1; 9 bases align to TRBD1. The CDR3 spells CASSLQGAMNTEAFF. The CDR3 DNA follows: TGTGCCAGCAGCCTACAGGGGGCTATGAACACTGAAGCTTTCTTT.